This T cell receptor (beta chain) emerged from a study of blood T cells in healthy people across ages. Broader study findings: Higher diversity, along with more naive CD4+ cells, distinguished long-lived donors from aged donors.

Of note for this clonotype: The antigen is not known.

Isolated per sample were at least 6 million PBMCs. In germline, CDR1 is MDHEN, CDR2 SYDVKM. The CDR3 spans 15 residues. The V end was cut by 6 bases, the J end by 1 base, with 15 bases between. Primed by a sample-barcoded 5' primer and a J-beta primer mix, a second PCR proceeded for 7 to 11 cycles. TCRdb used MiXCR to reprocess the 5' RACE reads, holding one entry per CDR3 protein. Of some 710,000 distinct CDR3 sequences in the sample, 20% to 25% were seen once. Specimen: blood. The TCR comes from a man aged 70-80 years in good health. The chain recombines TRBV28 with TRBJ1-2; TRBD1 is a possible D gene (5 bases). The CDR3 protein is CASSQGGVFNYGYTF. The CDR3 DNA reads TGTGCCAGCAGCCAGGGCGGGGTCTTTAACTATGGCTACACCTTC.